The T cell receptor (beta chain) described here comes from a study of tumor and adjacent non-tumor tissue in lung cancer. TCRbeta libraries were built with three rounds of nested PCR, modified from ARM-PCR. TCRdb passed the multiplex PCR reads through MiXCR, listing each CDR3 protein once. Of tens of thousands of distinct CDR3 sequences listed, approximately 73% are singletons. The CDR3 is 12 amino acids. Germline V lookup: CDR1 SGHAT, CDR2 FQDESV (reference sequence). V was trimmed by 9 bases and J by 7 bases, leaving 15 bases between them. No cell sorting was done before RNA was extracted from the tissue.

The rearrangement uses TRBV11-1 and TRBJ1-1; D not resolved. Sequencing input: lung tumor tissue. The TCR comes from a man aged 55 to 70 with non-small cell lung cancer. CDR3 in amino acids: CASSRHRGEAFF. The CDR3 bases are TGTGCCAGTAGCCGCCACCGAGGTGAAGCTTTCTTT.